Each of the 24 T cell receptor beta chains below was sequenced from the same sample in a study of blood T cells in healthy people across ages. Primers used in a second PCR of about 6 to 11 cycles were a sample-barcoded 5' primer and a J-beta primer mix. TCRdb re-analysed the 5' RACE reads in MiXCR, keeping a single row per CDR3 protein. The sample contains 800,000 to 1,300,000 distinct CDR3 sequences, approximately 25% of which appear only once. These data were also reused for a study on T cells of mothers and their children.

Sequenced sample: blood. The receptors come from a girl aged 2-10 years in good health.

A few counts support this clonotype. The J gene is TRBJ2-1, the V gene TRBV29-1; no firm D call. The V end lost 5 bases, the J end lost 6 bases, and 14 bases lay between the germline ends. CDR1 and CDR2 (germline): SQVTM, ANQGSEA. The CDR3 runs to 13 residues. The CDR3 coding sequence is TGCAGCGTTTTGGTAAGGCTGGGCAATGAGCAGTTCTTC. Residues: CSVLVRLGNEQFF.

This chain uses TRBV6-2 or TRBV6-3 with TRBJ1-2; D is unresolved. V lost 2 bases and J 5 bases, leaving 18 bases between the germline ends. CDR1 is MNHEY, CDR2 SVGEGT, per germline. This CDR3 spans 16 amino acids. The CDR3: CASSYLDVGSWYGYTF. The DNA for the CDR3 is TGTGCCAGCAGTTACCTCGATGTGGGTTCTTGGTATGGCTACACCTTC.

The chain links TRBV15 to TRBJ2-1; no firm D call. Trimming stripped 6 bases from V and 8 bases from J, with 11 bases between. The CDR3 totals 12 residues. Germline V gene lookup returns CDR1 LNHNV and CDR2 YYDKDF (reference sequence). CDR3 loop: CATSVASDEQFF. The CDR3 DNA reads TGTGCCACCAGTGTAGCAAGCGATGAGCAGTTCTTC.

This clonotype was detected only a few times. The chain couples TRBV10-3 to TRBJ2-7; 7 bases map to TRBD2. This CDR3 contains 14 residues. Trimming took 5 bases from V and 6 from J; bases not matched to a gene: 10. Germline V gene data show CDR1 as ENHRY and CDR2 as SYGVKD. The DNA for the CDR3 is TGTGCCATCAGTACGGGACTAAGGGATTCCGAGCAGTACTTC. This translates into CAISTGLRDSEQYF.

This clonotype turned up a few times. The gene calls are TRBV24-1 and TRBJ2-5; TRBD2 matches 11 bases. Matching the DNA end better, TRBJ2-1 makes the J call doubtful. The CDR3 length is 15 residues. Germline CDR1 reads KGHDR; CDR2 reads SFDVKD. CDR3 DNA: TGTGCCACCAGTGACCCAGGGACTAGCGGCGATGAGCAGTTCTTC. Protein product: CATSDPGTSGDEQFF.

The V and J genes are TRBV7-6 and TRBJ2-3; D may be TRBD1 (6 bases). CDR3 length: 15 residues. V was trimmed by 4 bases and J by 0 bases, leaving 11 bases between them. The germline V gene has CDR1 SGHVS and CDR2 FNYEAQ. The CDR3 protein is CASSSLQGSTDTQYF. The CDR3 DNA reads TGTGCCAGCAGCTCCCTGCAGGGGAGCACAGATACGCAGTATTTT.

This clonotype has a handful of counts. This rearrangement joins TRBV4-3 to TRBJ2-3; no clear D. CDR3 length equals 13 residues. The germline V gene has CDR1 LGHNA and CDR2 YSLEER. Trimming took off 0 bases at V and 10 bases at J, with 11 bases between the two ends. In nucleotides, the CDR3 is TGCGCCAGCAGCCAAGATACAAACAAGGCGCAGTATTTT. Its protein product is CASSQDTNKAQYF.

CDR3 DNA sequence: TGCGCCAGCAGCCGAGGGACTCTTCGTGGATCAGATACGCAGTATTTT. Translated: CASSRGTLRGSDTQYF. This chain joins TRBV4-1 and TRBJ2-3; D might be TRBD2 (6 bases). CDR1 and CDR2 from the germline V gene are MGHRA and YSYEKL. This CDR3 contains 16 residues. Trimming took 4 bases from V and 4 from J, leaving 18 bases between them.

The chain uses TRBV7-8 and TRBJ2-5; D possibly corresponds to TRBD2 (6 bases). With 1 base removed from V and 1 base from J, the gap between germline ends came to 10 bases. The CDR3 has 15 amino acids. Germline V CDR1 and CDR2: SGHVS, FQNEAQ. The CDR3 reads CASSLVRGFQETQYF. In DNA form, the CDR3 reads TGTGCCAGCAGCTTAGTTCGGGGGTTCCAAGAGACCCAGTACTTC. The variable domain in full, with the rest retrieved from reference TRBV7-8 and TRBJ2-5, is GAGVSQSPRYKVAKRGQDVALRCDPISGHVSLFWYQQALGQGPEFLTYFQNEAQLDKSGLPSDRFFAERPEGSVSTLKIQRTQQEDSAVYLCASSLVRGFQETQYFGPGTRLLVL.

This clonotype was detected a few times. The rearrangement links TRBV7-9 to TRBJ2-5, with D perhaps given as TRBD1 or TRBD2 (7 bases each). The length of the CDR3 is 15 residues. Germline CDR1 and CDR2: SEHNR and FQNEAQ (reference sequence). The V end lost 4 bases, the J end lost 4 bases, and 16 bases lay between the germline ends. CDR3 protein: CASSYLDREGETQYF. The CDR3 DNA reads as TGTGCCAGCAGCTACCTAGACAGGGAGGGAGAGACCCAGTACTTC.

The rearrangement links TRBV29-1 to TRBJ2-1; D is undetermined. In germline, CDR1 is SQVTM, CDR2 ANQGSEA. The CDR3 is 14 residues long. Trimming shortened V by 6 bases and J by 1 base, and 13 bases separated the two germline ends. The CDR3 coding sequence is TGCAGCGTCGCATCTTTTGGGTCCTACAATGAGCAGTTCTTC. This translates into CSVASFGSYNEQFF.

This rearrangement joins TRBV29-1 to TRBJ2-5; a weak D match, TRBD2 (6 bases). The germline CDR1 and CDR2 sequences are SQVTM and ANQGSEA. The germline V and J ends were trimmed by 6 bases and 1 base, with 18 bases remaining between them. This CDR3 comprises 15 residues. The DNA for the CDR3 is TGCAGCGTCACACGGGCGGGGTTAAGCCAAGAGACCCAGTACTTC. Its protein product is CSVTRAGLSQETQYF.

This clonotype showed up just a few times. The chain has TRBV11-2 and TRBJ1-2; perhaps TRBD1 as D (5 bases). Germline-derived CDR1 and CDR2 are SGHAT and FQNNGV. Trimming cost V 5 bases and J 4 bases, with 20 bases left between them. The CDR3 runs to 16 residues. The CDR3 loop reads CASSRETGLFIYGYTF. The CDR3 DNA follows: TGTGCCAGCAGCCGGGAAACGGGACTCTTTATCTATGGCTACACCTTC.

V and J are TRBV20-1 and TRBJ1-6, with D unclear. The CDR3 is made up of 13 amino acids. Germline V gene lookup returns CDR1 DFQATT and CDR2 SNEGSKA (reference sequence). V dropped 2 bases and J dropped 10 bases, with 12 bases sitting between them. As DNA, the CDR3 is TGCAGTGCTAGACTGGGTAGCGGGTCACCCCTCCACTTT. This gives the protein CSARLGSGSPLHF.

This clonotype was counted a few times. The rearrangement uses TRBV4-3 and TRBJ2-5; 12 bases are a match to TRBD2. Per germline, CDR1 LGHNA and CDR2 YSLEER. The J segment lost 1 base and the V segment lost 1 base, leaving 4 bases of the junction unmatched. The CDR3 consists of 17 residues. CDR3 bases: TGCGCCAGCAGCCAAGGTCGACTAGCGGGGGCCCAAGAGACCCAGTACTTC. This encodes CASSQGRLAGAQETQYF.

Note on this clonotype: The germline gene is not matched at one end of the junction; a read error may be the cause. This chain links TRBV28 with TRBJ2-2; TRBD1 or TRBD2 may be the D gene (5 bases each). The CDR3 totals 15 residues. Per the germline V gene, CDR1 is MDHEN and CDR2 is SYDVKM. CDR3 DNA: TGTGCCAGCAGTTCCTCAGACAGATACACCGGGGAGCCGTTTTTT. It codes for CASSSSDRYTGEPFF.

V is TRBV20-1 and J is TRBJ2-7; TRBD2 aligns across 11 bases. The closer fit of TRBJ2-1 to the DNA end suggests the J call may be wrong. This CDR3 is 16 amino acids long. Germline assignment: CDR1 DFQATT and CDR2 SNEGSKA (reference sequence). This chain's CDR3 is CSAREPSGRPYNEQFF. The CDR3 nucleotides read TGCAGTGCTAGAGAGCCTAGCGGGAGGCCTTACAATGAGCAGTTCTTC.

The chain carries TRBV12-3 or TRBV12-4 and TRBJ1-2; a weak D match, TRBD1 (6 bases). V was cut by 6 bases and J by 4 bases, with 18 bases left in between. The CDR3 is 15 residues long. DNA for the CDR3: TGTGCCAGCAGCCCCCTACAGGGAGACCCCTATGGCTACACCTTC. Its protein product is CASSPLQGDPYGYTF.

The CDR3 sequence: CASSFLGIHTEAFF. In DNA, the CDR3 is TGTGCCAGCAGCTTTTTGGGAATCCACACTGAAGCTTTCTTT. The gene calls are TRBV5-8 and TRBJ1-1, with D uncertain. Trimming took 2 bases from V and 3 from J, leaving 11 bases between them. Germline loops: CDR1 SGHTS, CDR2 YDEGEE. The CDR3 extends over 14 amino acids.

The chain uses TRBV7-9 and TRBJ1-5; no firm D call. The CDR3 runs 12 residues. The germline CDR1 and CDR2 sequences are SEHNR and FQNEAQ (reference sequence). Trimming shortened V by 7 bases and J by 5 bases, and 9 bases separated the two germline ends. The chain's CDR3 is CASTAADQPQHF. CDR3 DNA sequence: TGTGCCAGCACCGCGGCCGATCAGCCCCAGCATTTT.

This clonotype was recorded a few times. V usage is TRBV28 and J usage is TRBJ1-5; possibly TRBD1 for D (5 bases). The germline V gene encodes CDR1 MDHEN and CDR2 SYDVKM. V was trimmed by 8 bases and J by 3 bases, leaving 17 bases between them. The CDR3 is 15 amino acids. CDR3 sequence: CASGPGRNYNQPQHF. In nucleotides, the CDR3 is TGTGCCAGCGGGCCGGGACGAAATTACAATCAGCCCCAGCATTTT.

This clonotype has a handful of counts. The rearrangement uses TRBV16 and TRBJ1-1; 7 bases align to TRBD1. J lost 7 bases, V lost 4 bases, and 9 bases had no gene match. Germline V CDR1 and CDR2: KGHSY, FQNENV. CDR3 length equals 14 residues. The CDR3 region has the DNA TGTGCCAGCAGCCCCCCAGGAGGGACAGATGAAGCTTTCTTT. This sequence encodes CASSPPGGTDEAFF.

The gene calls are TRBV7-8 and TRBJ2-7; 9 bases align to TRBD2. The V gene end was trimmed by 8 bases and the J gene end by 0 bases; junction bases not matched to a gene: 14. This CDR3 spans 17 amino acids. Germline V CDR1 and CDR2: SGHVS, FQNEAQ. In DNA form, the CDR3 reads TGTGCCAGCGCCCAGTGGGAAGCGGGAGGAAGCTCCTACGAGCAGTACTTC. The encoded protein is CASAQWEAGGSSYEQYF.

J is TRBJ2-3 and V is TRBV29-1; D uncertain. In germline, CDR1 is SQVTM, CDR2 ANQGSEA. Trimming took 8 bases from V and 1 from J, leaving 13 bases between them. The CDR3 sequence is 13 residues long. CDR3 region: CSLWVSGTDTQYF. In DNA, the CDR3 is TGCAGCCTATGGGTTTCGGGCACAGATACGCAGTATTTT.